This TCR beta chain came from a study of Graves' ophthalmopathy and Graves' hyperthyroidism listed by TCRdb under 2018. About the study as a whole: Peripheral blood was collected at initial diagnosis, before any treatment. After sampling, hyperthyroidism patients received methimazole starting at 30 mg daily, and ophthalmopathy patients received high-dose intravenous methylprednisolone. T-cell repertoires of thyroid tissue and blood were compared in about 6 hyperthyroidism patients. The study used signatures of the TCR beta repertoire to tell Graves' ophthalmopathy apart from Graves' hyperthyroidism and to predict which patients would progress to ophthalmopathy. For independent validation, a separate cohort was made up of approximately 19 hyperthyroidism patients plus 17 patients who later progressed from hyperthyroidism to ophthalmopathy. In total, approximately 130 blood samples were TCR-sequenced: some 43 ophthalmopathy, approximately 75 hyperthyroidism and 17 hyperthyroidism-to-ophthalmopathy patients. To explore V-J signatures that distinguish ophthalmopathy from hyperthyroidism, a discovery set of more than 90 patients was enrolled, made up of around 40 with ophthalmopathy and under 65 with stable hyperthyroidism. The 90 or so discovery patients were randomly split 7:3 into training and test sets.

Beyond this particular receptor, the publication reports: Most expanded thyroid clonotypes with frequency above 0.001 were also detected in blood, suggesting blood repertoires may reflect the thyroid immune response. In validation, the model predicted ophthalmopathy progression with about 70% sensitivity and approximately 78% specificity; roughly 12 predicted patients were CT-confirmed with GO in a median of about 6.2 months. In cross-validation, the 13-signature model distinguished ophthalmopathy from stable hyperthyroidism with 87.88% sensitivity and 81.08% specificity, while in the test set the corresponding values were approximately 79% and 70%. No statistical method was used to predetermine the sample size, and group allocation was not hidden from the investigators.

Stable hyperthyroidism was defined as no progression to ophthalmopathy within 18 months of follow-up. Patients with hyperthyroidism were aged 18 to 65 years, had been newly diagnosed, and had a disease duration of less than 2 months. Anyone with other autoimmune diseases, uncontrolled infections, pregnancy or lactation was excluded from the study. Clinical symptoms, serum thyroxine, TRAb, thyroid ultrasound and orbital computed tomography formed the basis of the diagnosis. Ficoll-Paque density gradient centrifugation was used to isolate PBMCs from 10 ml of fresh peripheral blood. Total RNA was extracted with Trizol reagent and quality-checked on an Agilent 2100 Bioanalyzer. This clonotype was picked up many times. The clone's antigen remains unknown. Base qualities are not provided; no much larger clone lies one nucleotide away. For repertoire sequencing, the TCR beta CDR3 regions were amplified from RNA transcripts. The first round was an RT-PCR using HTBI primers with the Qiagen OneStep RT-PCR kit, and this first round was followed by a second-round multiplex PCR, then size selection and purification. Libraries were sequenced paired-end with 100 bp reads on an Illumina HiSeq2000. Processing in the source paper ran as follows. SOAPnuke was used to process the reads, throwing out any read that had adapters, had uncalled bases, had a mean Phred below 15, or lacked an exact constant-primer or identifier match. High-quality paired reads were merged with COPE v1.2.5. Clonotypes were defined as unique nucleotide sequences and were aligned to IMGT TRB V, D and J references using MiTCR v1.1. The analysis was limited to V-J combinations with a frequency above 0.0001, which together covered 99.2% of repertoires. For each V-J combination, a TCR clonal expansion and chaos score was defined as F50 clonal expansion divided by the chaos observed in the TCRdist matrix. Welch's t-statistics and random forest were used to reduce the features to 10 to 15 V-J combinations, which were then used as input to a naive Bayes classifier. The similarity between thyroid and blood repertoires was quantified using the Morisita-Horn index. TCRdb reran the public reads through fastp at Q25 and MiXCR, keeping productive beta chains. Here each entry gathers all rows of one CDR3 protein and keeps the most common genes and DNA. Clone size and V and J calls follow TCRdb, not the original study. The sample table shows hundreds of thousands of distinct CDR3 sequences, and 22% are seen once. Approximately 7.7% of the sample goes to the ten largest clones.

Material: peripheral blood. The sequence derives from a woman aged 18-29 years with stable Graves' hyperthyroidism. Some clones in this sample may be carry-over from other donors' samples. Donor details come from another sample of the same person, matched by shared clones.

This receptor carries the CDR3 CASTYLPGQGAYEQYF. At the DNA level, the sequence is TGTGCCAGTACTTATCTACCCGGACAGGGGGCTTACGAGCAGTACTTC. The chain links TRBV6-5 with TRBJ2-7, and 11 bases in between align with TRBD1. Clipping removes 9 bases from V and 4 bases from J, with 14 as the unmatched junction base count. Taken from cysteine to phenylalanine, the CDR3 has 16 residues. The only DNA kept is the CDR3, 48 bases in frame from the first base. The germline V gene yields MNHEY for CDR1 and SVGAGI for CDR2.